Sequencing of this T cell receptor (beta chain) was carried out in a study of T cells in Graves' hyperthyroidism and ophthalmopathy (dated by TCRdb to between 2018 and 2021). Some background on the complete study: A discovery cohort of approximately 100 patients, 43 with Graves' ophthalmopathy and approximately 55 with stable Graves' hyperthyroidism, was used to find distinguishing TCR V-J signatures. Prospective prediction of ophthalmopathy was tested in an independent validation cohort consisting of roughly 19 hyperthyroidism patients and some 17 patients who later progressed to ophthalmopathy. The approximately 100 discovery patients were randomly split 7:3 into training and test sets. In addition, the study compared T-cell repertoires in thyroid tissue and in blood from about 6 Graves' hyperthyroidism patients. Following sampling, methimazole starting at 30 mg daily was given to hyperthyroidism patients, and high-dose intravenous methylprednisolone was given to ophthalmopathy patients. According to the paper, TCR Vbeta CDR3 sequencing was carried out on some 130 peripheral blood samples, which came from more than 40 ophthalmopathy, under 85 hyperthyroidism and around 17 progressor patients. Study-level results and caveats: Blood samples also contained most of the expanded thyroid clonotypes (frequency above 0.001), which suggests that blood repertoires may reflect thyroid immune responses. In cross-validation, a model built on a 13 V-J signature told ophthalmopathy apart from stable hyperthyroidism with 85% to 90% sensitivity and approximately 84% specificity, and in testing the same model reached 80%/75%. In validation, progression to ophthalmopathy was predicted by the model with more than 65% sensitivity and around 76% specificity, a median of 6.5 months before onset. No statistical method was used to set the sample size in advance, and investigators knew the group allocation.

Stable Graves' hyperthyroidism was defined as no progression to ophthalmopathy during 18 months of follow-up. Hyperthyroidism patients were newly diagnosed, had a disease duration of under 2 months, and were aged 18 to 65 years. Patients with uncontrolled infections, other autoimmune diseases, pregnancy or lactation were excluded. Diagnoses were established on the basis of clinical symptoms, serum thyroxine and TRAb, thyroid ultrasound, and orbital computed tomography. Total RNA was extracted using Trizol reagent, and RNA quality was assessed on an Agilent 2100 Bioanalyzer. V lost 5 bases and J lost 7 bases, and the count of bases not matched to a germline gene is 7. The CDR3 totals 14 residues, both ends included. CDR3 DNA only is kept here, 42 bases in frame from base 1. The CDR1 and CDR2 encoded by the germline V gene (reference sequence) are DFQATT and SNEGSKA. Concerning this clonotype itself: The antigen it recognizes is unknown. A read error may explain this, as a much larger clone is one base away. Here the CDR3 omits its conserved ending phenylalanine or tryptophan, so a read error is the likely source.

Amplification of TCR beta CDR3 regions was carried out from RNA transcripts. For the first round of RT-PCR on the TCR CDR3, the HTBI primer set was used together with the Qiagen OneStep RT-PCR kit. The libraries were constructed in a second round of multiplex PCR and then size-selected and purified. Sequencing of the libraries was done on an Illumina HiSeq2000 using paired-end 100 bp reads. Per the original workflow: SOAPnuke was used to process the raw data, throwing out any read that contained adapters or uncalled bases, had a mean Phred below 15, or lacked an exact constant-primer or identifier match. COPE v1.2.5 was used to merge high-quality paired reads, and clonotypes were defined as unique nucleotide sequences. MiTCR v1.1 was used to align the clonotypes against IMGT TRBV, TRBD and TRBJ reference segments. The analysis was restricted to V-J combinations with a frequency above 0.0001, which together covered roughly 99% of the repertoires. A TCS score was defined as the ratio of F50 (clonal expansion) to E x V (chaos), with BLOSUM62-based TCRdist applied between CDR3 peptides within each V-J. Welch's t-statistics and random forest reduced roughly 500 V-J features to 13, which were used in a naive Bayes classifier (R e1071). Thyroid-blood repertoire similarity was quantified with the Morisita-Horn index. The public reads were quality trimmed at Q25 with fastp and then assembled into clones with MiXCR by TCRdb, keeping productive beta chains. All rows with the same CDR3 protein become a single entry with the most common DNA and genes. The V and J calls and clone size come from TCRdb's table, not from the authors' own analysis. Here the sample has 610,000 or so distinct CDR3 sequences; about 45% occur a single time. The ten most abundant clones make up around 7.7% of the sample.

The receptor was derived from a woman in her late teens or twenties with Graves' hyperthyroidism. Sequencing used peripheral blood or thyroid tissue (not recorded which). The sequence is built from TRBV20-1 and TRBJ2-7, and TRBD2 aligns with 14 junction nucleotides. The CDR3 is CSAGGTSGSGEQYL. The sequenced DNA is TGCAGTGCTGGAGGGACTAGCGGGAGCGGTGAGCAGTACCTC.